This entry lists 14 T cell receptor beta chains sequenced from one sample in a study of T-cell memory formation after mild COVID-19. TCRdb used MiXCR to reprocess the 5' RACE reads, holding one entry per CDR3 protein. The sample carries 450,000 or so distinct CDR3 sequences, 20% to 25% recorded once. Sequenced sample: PBMCs or a T cell subset sorted from them (not recorded which). These receptors all stem from an adult woman who had mild COVID-19 (a few samples of this study predate the infection). Cell type and time point are not known.

This chain links TRBV30 with TRBJ1-1, with D perhaps TRBD1 (5 bases). The V end lost 5 bases, the J end lost 1 base, and 11 bases lay between the germline ends. The CDR3 loop spans 13 amino acids. Germline assignment: CDR1 GTSNPN and CDR2 SVGIG (reference sequence). In DNA form, the CDR3 reads TGTGCCTGGGCGGGACGGCCGAACACTGAAGCTTTCTTT. It codes for CAWAGRPNTEAFF. The complete variable domain, with remaining parts taken from reference TRBV30 and TRBJ1-1, reads SQTIHQWPATLVQPVGSPLSLECTVEGTSNPNLYWYRQAAGRGLQLLFYSVGIGQISSEVPQNLSASRPQDRQFILSSKKLLLSDSGFYLCAWAGRPNTEAFFGQGTRLTVV.

This clonotype has a handful of counts. The chain links TRBV7-6 to TRBJ2-5; D possibly matches TRBD1 or TRBD2 (6 bases each). V lost 2 bases and J 6 bases, leaving 13 bases between the germline ends. This CDR3 is 14 amino acids long. Germline lookup yields CDR1 SGHVS and CDR2 FNYEAQ. CDR3 sequence reads: CASSLKEGTQTQYF. The CDR3 DNA reads as TGTGCCAGCAGCTTAAAGGAGGGGACACAGACCCAGTACTTC. The entire variable domain, with the rest obtained from reference TRBV7-6 and TRBJ2-5, is as follows: GAGVSQSPRYKVTKRGQDVALRCDPISGHVSLYWYRQALGQGPEFLTYFNYEAQQDKSGLPNDRFSAERPEGSISTLTIQRTEQRDSAMYRCASSLKEGTQTQYFGPGTRLLVL.

This clonotype was recorded a few times. The chain couples TRBV5-6 to TRBJ1-2, with 7 bases lining up with TRBD1. CDR1 and CDR2 (germline): SGHDT, YYEEEE. The V segment lost 1 base and the J segment 7 bases; nucleotides outside the gene matches: 10. The CDR3 is 15 amino acids. The CDR3 DNA reads TGTGCCAGCAGCTTGTTTGGAGGGGGCCTTGGTGGCTACACCTTC. Translated, it gives CASSLFGGGLGGYTF.

This clonotype was picked up a small number of times. This chain joins TRBV29-1 and TRBJ2-2, with 7 bases matching TRBD2. Trimming cost V 7 bases and J 3 bases; bases outside gene matches: 8. Germline CDR1 reads SQVTM; CDR2 reads ANQGSEA. The CDR3 totals 14 residues. CDR3 DNA: TGCAGCGCTCTACTAGCGTTCGACACCGGGGAGCTGTTTTTT. Its protein product is CSALLAFDTGELFF.

The chain recombines TRBV7-9 with TRBJ1-1, with D maybe TRBD1 (6 bases). CDR3 length equals 15 residues. Between the trimmed V and J ends, which lost 6 bases and 1 base, there was a span of 15 bases. Looked up from germline, CDR1 is SEHNR and CDR2 is FQNEAQ (reference sequence). CDR3 loop: CASSPQGRWNTEAFF. In DNA form, the CDR3 reads TGTGCCAGCAGTCCACAGGGACGTTGGAACACTGAAGCTTTCTTT.

CDR3 loop: CASSGQGAQVEFF. The CDR3 nucleotides read TGTGCCAGCAGCGGACAGGGGGCGCAAGTGGAGTTCTTC. The chain has TRBV16 and TRBJ2-1, with 11 bases fitting TRBD1. The CDR3 runs 13 residues. Germline V gives CDR1 KGHSY, CDR2 FQNENV. V shed 5 bases and J 14 bases; nucleotides not matched to a gene: 8. The variable domain in full, completed from reference TRBV16 and TRBJ2-1, reads GEEVAQTPKHLVRGEGQKAKLYCAPIKGHSYVFWYQQVLKNEFKFLISFQNENVFDETGMPKERFSAKCLPNSPCSLEIQATKLEDSAVYFCASSGQGAQVEFFGPGTRLTVL.

The J gene is TRBJ2-5, the V gene TRBV29-1; 7 bases agree with TRBD2. The CDR3 is made up of 15 amino acids. The germline V gene encodes CDR1 SQVTM and CDR2 ANQGSEA. With 5 bases clipped from V and 9 bases from J, the junction kept 18 bases outside the gene matches. The CDR3 DNA reads as TGCAGCGTTCACCTGAGGGCGGGAGCCCACCCACCCCAGTACTTC. Its protein is CSVHLRAGAHPPQYF. The full variable domain, with the rest looked up from reference TRBV29-1 and TRBJ2-5, is SAVISQKPSRDICQRGTSLTIQCQVDSQVTMMFWYRQQPGQSLTLIATANQGSEATYESGFVIDKFPISRPNLTFSTLTVSNMSPEDSSIYLCSVHLRAGAHPPQYFGPGTRLLVL.

Only a few counts were recorded for this clonotype. For the CDR3, the DNA is TGTGCCAGCAGACTACTAGCGGGAGGCACAGATACGCAGTATTTT. Translation gives CASRLLAGGTDTQYF. The J gene is TRBJ2-3, the V gene TRBV6-6; the match to TRBD2 covers 11 bases. This CDR3 comprises 15 residues. The trim removed 6 bases at V and 1 base at J, leaving 3 bases unmatched. Germline CDR1 MNHNY, CDR2 SVGAGI (reference sequence).

The genes are TRBV7-9 and TRBJ2-1, with D maybe TRBD2 (5 bases). Per the germline V gene, CDR1 is SEHNR and CDR2 is FQNEAQ (reference sequence). This CDR3 contains 15 residues. The V and J ends lost 5 bases and 7 bases respectively, with 18 bases between them. DNA for the CDR3: TGTGCCAGCAGCCCCGGTCTAGCATCGAAGAATGAGCAGTTCTTC. Residues: CASSPGLASKNEQFF. Complete variable domain (other parts from reference TRBV7-9 and TRBJ2-1): DTGVSQNPRHKITKRGQNVTFRCDPISEHNRLYWYRQTLGQGPEFLTYFQNEAQLEKSRLLSDRFSAERPKGSFSTLEIQRTEQGDSAMYLCASSPGLASKNEQFFGPGTRLTVL.

This clonotype was detected only a few times. This chain connects TRBV20-1 to TRBJ2-1; D tentatively fits TRBD1 or TRBD2 (5 bases each). Germline values: CDR1 DFQATT, CDR2 SNEGSKA (reference sequence). Trimming cost V 4 bases and J 2 bases, with 12 bases left between them. The CDR3 loop spans 14 amino acids. The CDR3 spells CSAIWDEAYNEQFF. The CDR3 nucleotides read TGCAGTGCTATCTGGGACGAAGCCTACAATGAGCAGTTCTTC.

V gene TRBV7-7 combines with J gene TRBJ2-7, with a weak D call TRBD2 (5 bases). Looked up from germline, CDR1 is SSHAT and CDR2 is FNYEAQ (reference sequence). The CDR3 totals 14 residues. V was shortened by 0 bases and J by 3 bases, with 9 bases between the two germline ends. DNA of the CDR3: TGTGCCAGCAGCTTAGCCGGGAAGAACTACGAGCAGTACTTC. It yields the protein CASSLAGKNYEQYF.

The chain uses TRBV2 and TRBJ1-2; tentative D call: TRBD1 (5 bases). V gave up 6 bases and J gave up 4 bases, with 12 bases separating them. CDR1 SNHLY and CDR2 FYNNEI come from the germline V gene. The CDR3 is made up of 13 amino acids. The CDR3 here is CASRQTVGYGYTF. CDR3 DNA sequence: TGTGCCAGCAGGCAGACAGTAGGCTATGGCTACACCTTC.

The sample holds a few counts of this clonotype. This sequence joins TRBV10-3 and TRBJ2-1, with 13 bases fitting TRBD2. CDR1 is ENHRY, CDR2 SYGVKD, per germline. The CDR3 has 16 amino acids. Trimming at V came to 2 bases and at J to 10 bases, leaving 8 bases not matched to a gene. CDR3 bases: TGTGCCATCAGTGAGACTAACCCGGGACTAGCGGGAGAGCAGTTCTTC. It codes for CAISETNPGLAGEQFF.

This clonotype was detected only a few times. The chain recombines TRBV6-2 or TRBV6-3 with TRBJ2-2, with 13 bases that match TRBD2. The ends lost 2 bases at V and 7 bases at J; junction bases unmatched: 10. Germline lookup yields CDR1 MNHEY and CDR2 SVGEGT. The CDR3 consists of 18 residues. CDR3 DNA sequence: TGTGCCAGCAGTTACGGAGGGACTAGCGGGACGCTGGACGGGGAGCTGTTTTTT. Translation gives CASSYGGTSGTLDGELFF.